The 27 T cell receptor beta chains below were found in one sample sequenced in a study of blood T cell repertoires in COVID-19. Here immunoSEQ multiplex PCR was the method, and the copy in TCRdb shows in-frame clones only, minus some. The table lists more than 100,000 clones, 70% to 90% of them singletons. Sequencing was done on a sample of peripheral blood. These receptors originate from a woman aged 55-69 years with acute or convalescent COVID-19.

The chain carries TRBV5-5 and TRBJ2-2; D gene ambiguous. The CDR3 totals 13 residues. Germline V gene data show CDR1 as SGHKS and CDR2 as YYEKEE (reference sequence). V lost 0 bases, J lost 3 bases, and 3 bases lay in between. CDR3 sequence (DNA): TGTGCCAGCAGCTTGGCCGACACCGGGGAGCTGTTTTTT. Translated: CASSLADTGELFF. Based on the CDR3 plus reference TRBV5-5 and TRBJ2-2, the full variable domain is DAGVTQSPTHLIKTRGQQVTLRCSPISGHKSVSWYQQVLGQGPQFIFQYYEKEERGRGNFPDRFSARQFPNYSSELNVNALLLGDSALYLCASSLADTGELFFGEGSRLTVL.

The CDR3 sequence: CASSIGTSNEQFF. CDR3 nucleotides: TGTGCCAGTAGTATAGGGACTAGCAATGAGCAGTTCTTC. The V call is TRBV19, the J call TRBJ2-1, with 7 bases lining up with TRBD2. The CDR3 runs to 13 residues. Germline CDR1 is LNHDA and CDR2 is SQIVND (reference sequence). The ends lost 1 base at V and 6 bases at J; junction bases unmatched: 0.

The chain couples TRBV10-3 to TRBJ2-3; D not certain. The CDR3 spans 11 residues. V shed 0 bases and J shed 10 bases, with 5 bases lying between them. Germline CDR1 reads ENHRY; CDR2 reads SYGVKD. The CDR3 here is CAISESTAQYF. The CDR3, as DNA: TGTGCCATCAGTGAGTCCACGGCGCAGTATTTT.

This clone was detected only a few times. V usage is TRBV5-4 and J usage is TRBJ1-2, with 8 bases identical to TRBD1. This CDR3 is 13 amino acids long. The ends lost 3 bases at V and 6 bases at J; junction bases unmatched: 4. CDR1 and CDR2 (germline): SGHNT, YYREEE (reference sequence). The CDR3 DNA follows: TGTGCCAGCAGCTCAGGGGGCCGCGATGGCTACACCTTC. This sequence encodes CASSSGGRDGYTF. Drawing the rest from reference TRBV5-4 and TRBJ1-2, the complete variable domain is ETGVTQSPTHLIKTRGQQVTLRCSSQSGHNTVSWYQQALGQGPQFIFQYYREEENGRGNFPPRFSGLQFPNYSSELNVNALELDDSALYLCASSSGGRDGYTFGSGTRLTVV.

The CDR3 coding sequence is TGTGCCAGCAGTCGGACAGAGAACACTGAAGCTTTCTTT. This codes for CASSRTENTEAFF. The genes are TRBV12-3 or TRBV12-4 and TRBJ1-1, with D possibly matching TRBD1 (6 bases). The CDR3 sequence is 13 residues long. The ends were cut back, 5 bases at V and 1 base at J, with 8 bases in the middle.

CDR3 protein: CAISDSYSGYEQYF. CDR3 nucleotide sequence: TGTGCCATCAGTGATTCGTACAGCGGGTACGAGCAGTACTTC. V usage is TRBV10-3 and J usage is TRBJ2-7; tentatively, D is TRBD2 (6 bases). Germline CDR1 ENHRY, CDR2 SYGVKD. V lost 3 bases and J 4 bases, leaving 13 bases between the germline ends. The CDR3 loop spans 14 amino acids.

The chain combines TRBV25-1 with TRBJ2-3; TRBD2 is a possible D gene (5 bases). The germline V gene has CDR1 MGHDK and CDR2 SYGVNS. The V and J ends lost 0 bases and 0 bases respectively, with 10 bases between them. There are 16 residues in the CDR3. The CDR3 here is CASSEYGGQSTDTQYF. For the CDR3, the DNA is TGTGCCAGCAGTGAATACGGAGGTCAAAGCACAGATACGCAGTATTTT.

The chain joins TRBV18 to TRBJ2-1, with D perhaps TRBD2 (6 bases). Germline CDR1 KGHSH, CDR2 LQKENI. This CDR3 comprises 14 residues. The germline V and J ends were trimmed by 6 bases and 4 bases, with 13 bases remaining between them. Here the CDR3 DNA reads TGTGCCAGCTCGTACAGCGCGGGGTACAATGAGCAGTTCTTC. Amino acids: CASSYSAGYNEQFF.

A single count supports this clone. The chain couples TRBV2 to TRBJ1-1, with D possibly TRBD1 on 6 matching bases. Germline V CDR1 and CDR2: SNHLY, FYNNEI. CDR3 length: 15 amino acids. V lost 5 bases and J 0 bases, leaving 13 bases between the germline ends. The CDR3 spells CASSFQGTMNTEAFF. The CDR3 DNA is TGTGCCAGCAGTTTCCAGGGGACGATGAACACTGAAGCTTTCTTT.

The chain recombines TRBV3-1 (or the pseudogene TRBV3-2) with TRBJ1-1; a possible D gene is TRBD1 (6 bases). The CDR3 contains 15 residues. Germline CDR1 LGHDT, CDR2 YNNKEL (reference sequence). Trimming shortened V by 3 bases and J by 3 bases, and 14 bases separated the two germline ends. The CDR3 protein is CASSHRIQGDTEAFF. Here the CDR3 DNA reads TGTGCCAGCAGCCACAGAATACAGGGTGACACTGAAGCTTTCTTT.

CDR3: CASSYTRGLEQYV. CDR3 sequence (DNA): TGTGCCAGCAGTTACACAAGGGGGCTCGAGCAGTACGTC. The V and J genes are TRBV6-2 or TRBV6-3 and TRBJ2-7; TRBD1 aligns across 7 bases. The trim removed 2 bases at V and 6 bases at J, leaving 4 bases unmatched. The CDR3 sequence is 13 residues long. The germline V gene has CDR1 MNHEY and CDR2 SVGEGT.

This rearrangement joins TRBV2 to TRBJ2-2; D may be TRBD1 (5 bases). Deletions cut 7 bases from V and 1 base from J, with 16 bases between. The CDR3 spans 16 residues. The germline CDR1 and CDR2 sequences are SNHLY and FYNNEI. CDR3 in DNA: TGTGCCAGCAAGGATGGGGCGGTATGGAACACCGGGGAGCTGTTTTTT. Encoded protein: CASKDGAVWNTGELFF. The variable domain in full, with the rest retrieved from reference TRBV2 and TRBJ2-2, is EPEVTQTPSHQVTQMGQEVILRCVPISNHLYFYWYRQILGQKVEFLVSFYNNEISEKSEIFDDQFSVERPDGSNFTLKIRSTKLEDSAMYFCASKDGAVWNTGELFFGEGSRLTVL.

This sequence joins TRBV5-4 and TRBJ2-6; D gene unclear. There are 14 residues in the CDR3. The germline CDR1 and CDR2 sequences are SGHNT and YYREEE (reference sequence). With 4 bases removed from V and 0 bases from J, the gap between germline ends came to 5 bases. The CDR3 here is CASSRSSGANVLTF. CDR3 nucleotide sequence: TGTGCCAGCAGCCGGAGCTCTGGGGCCAACGTCCTGACTTTC.

The genes are TRBV5-1 and TRBJ2-1; 9 nucleotides agree with TRBD1. Germline V gives CDR1 SGHRS, CDR2 YFSETQ. The ends lost 4 bases at V and 1 base at J; junction bases unmatched: 9. The CDR3 loop spans 17 amino acids. This chain's CDR3 is CASSSHGQGLSYNEQFF. CDR3 sequence (DNA): TGCGCCAGCAGCAGCCACGGACAGGGGCTATCCTACAATGAGCAGTTCTTC.

DNA of the CDR3: TGTGCCAGCAGCCACCGGACAGGGCCTTTCTCTGGGGCCAACGTCCTGACTTTC. This sequence encodes CASSHRTGPFSGANVLTF. The chain carries TRBV14 and TRBJ2-6; 8 bases match TRBD1. Germline CDR1 reads SGHDN; CDR2 reads FVKESK. The CDR3 spans 18 residues. V lost 3 bases to trimming and J lost 0 bases; unmatched junction nucleotides: 7. Looking up the rest from reference TRBV14 and TRBJ2-6 gives the full variable domain: EAGVTQFPSHSVIEKGQTVTLRCDPISGHDNLYWYRRVMGKEIKFLLHFVKESKQDESGMPNNRFLAERTGGTYSTLKVQPAELEDSGVYFCASSHRTGPFSGANVLTFGAGSRLTVL.

The chain combines TRBV7-6 with TRBJ2-6; D not resolved. CDR1 SGHVS and CDR2 FNYEAQ come from the germline V gene. This CDR3 has 16 amino acids. Trimming left V 5 bases short and J 0 bases short, with 11 bases between. The CDR3 DNA sequence: TGTGCCAGCAGCCAGCGACTCGGCTCTGGGGCCAACGTCCTGACTTTC. This encodes CASSQRLGSGANVLTF.

This chain joins TRBV29-1 and TRBJ2-1, with 9 nucleotides matching TRBD2. With 4 bases clipped from V and 8 bases from J, the junction kept 9 bases outside the gene matches. Germline V gene sequence: CDR1 SQVTM, CDR2 ANQGSEA. The CDR3 sequence is 14 residues long. CDR3 amino acids: CSVVRREGLDEQFF. In DNA form, the CDR3 reads TGCAGCGTTGTACGGCGGGAGGGCCTCGATGAGCAGTTCTTC.

This chain uses TRBV20-1 with TRBJ2-7, with TRBD2 identical over 15 bases. The germline CDR1 and CDR2 sequences are DFQATT and SNEGSKA (reference sequence). With V trimmed by 3 bases and J by 3 bases, 15 bases remained unmatched. CDR3 size: 19 residues. DNA for the CDR3: TGCAGTGCTAGTGGCCGGACTAGCGGGAGGGCCGGGGGCCGCTACGAGCAGTACTTC. Translated: CSASGRTSGRAGGRYEQYF.

This clone was recorded once. The V call is TRBV11-2, the J call TRBJ2-1; a possible D gene is TRBD2 (6 bases). V was pared by 5 bases and J by 8 bases, with 19 bases between. The CDR3 is 15 residues long. In germline, CDR1 is SGHAT, CDR2 FQNNGV. The CDR3 protein is CASSPPGLEWDEQFF. The CDR3 DNA is TGTGCCAGCAGCCCTCCGGGACTGGAATGGGATGAGCAGTTCTTC.

The chain recombines TRBV24-1 with TRBJ2-3, with 12 bases aligning to TRBD2. This CDR3 region has 16 residues. With V trimmed by 4 bases and J by 2 bases, 3 bases remained unmatched. CDR1 and CDR2 (germline): KGHDR, SFDVKD. The CDR3: CATSDRLAGDTDTQYF. CDR3 bases: TGTGCCACCAGTGACCGACTAGCGGGAGACACAGATACGCAGTATTTT.

The chain combines TRBV19 with TRBJ2-1, with D unclear. Germline V lookup: CDR1 LNHDA, CDR2 SQIVND (reference sequence). The CDR3 totals 13 residues. Trimming took off 5 bases at V and 9 bases at J, with 14 bases between the two ends. The CDR3 DNA reads TGTGCCAGTAGTGCTCGTCTAGAACGTGAGCAGTTCTTC. It is translated as CASSARLEREQFF.

This clone was recorded only once. The CDR3 nucleotides are TGTGCCAGCAAAGTGACAGGTGGATACGAGCAGTACTTC. It codes for CASKVTGGYEQYF. This chain connects TRBV6-5 to TRBJ2-7; possibly TRBD1 for D (6 bases). This CDR3 is built from 13 residues. Trimming removed 7 bases at V and 4 bases at J, with 14 bases between. Germline V gives CDR1 MNHEY, CDR2 SVGAGI.

The V call is TRBV6-5, the J call TRBJ1-1; D not certain. The V end was cut by 8 bases, the J end by 0 bases, with 13 bases between. The CDR3 consists of 14 residues. CDR1 and CDR2 (germline): MNHEY, SVGAGI. In DNA form, the CDR3 reads TGTGCCAGCCGAAAAGAGACATTGAACACTGAAGCTTTCTTT. Its translation: CASRKETLNTEAFF.

This chain joins TRBV6-1 and TRBJ1-1; 7 bases fit TRBD1. The CDR3 loop spans 19 amino acids. Germline loops: CDR1 MNHNS, CDR2 SASEGT. V gave up 0 bases and J gave up 4 bases; unmatched junction bases: 17. The CDR3 spells CASSEAGGPGAVWFTEAFF. The CDR3 DNA follows: TGTGCCAGCAGTGAAGCAGGGGGCCCTGGAGCTGTGTGGTTCACTGAAGCTTTCTTT.

This chain connects TRBV2 to TRBJ1-4, with a possible D match to TRBD1 (5 bases). The CDR3 length is 15 residues. Germline V gene data show CDR1 as SNHLY and CDR2 as FYNNEI. V lost 4 bases, J lost 3 bases, and 12 bases lay in between. CDR3 in amino acids: CASSVGGAPNEKLFF. The CDR3 DNA reads as TGTGCCAGCAGTGTTGGAGGGGCTCCTAATGAAAAACTGTTTTTT.

The J gene is TRBJ1-5, the V gene TRBV7-9; a weak D match, TRBD1 (6 bases). V lost 5 bases, J lost 7 bases, and 18 bases lay in between. Germline V lookup: CDR1 SEHNR, CDR2 FQNEAQ (reference sequence). This CDR3 spans 15 amino acids. The CDR3 here is CASSQPGHLEQPQHF. CDR3 nucleotide sequence: TGTGCCAGCAGCCAACCGGGACATCTGGAACAGCCCCAGCATTTT.

The rearrangement links TRBV27 to TRBJ1-2; no firm D call. The CDR3 contains 13 residues. Per germline, CDR1 MNHEY and CDR2 SMNVEV (reference sequence). Trimming left V 6 bases short and J 6 bases short, with 14 bases between. This CDR3 is CASRAGRSDGYTF. Here the CDR3 DNA reads TGTGCCAGCAGGGCCGGGAGGTCCGATGGCTACACCTTC.